These 20 T cell receptor beta chains were all obtained from the same sample, sequenced in a study of vaccination and CD4 T cells after COVID-19. Sequenced with the Oncomine TCR Beta short-read assay was DNA taken from cultured CD4+ T cells. A single record per CDR3 protein comes from TCRdb applying MiXCR to the PCR reads. The data contain over 10,000 distinct CDR3 sequences, about three fifths of them singletons. Antigen specificity for these receptors is unknown. Specified treatment: approximately 10-day PBMC culture with coronavirus spike peptide pools or control peptides (ViraFEST assay). The sample comprised CD4+ T cells from blood, cultured in vitro. These receptors all stem from a human donor who had recovered from COVID-19.

This clonotype occurred a few times. The chain combines TRBV15 with TRBJ1-1; D is possibly TRBD1 (5 bases). Per the germline V gene, CDR1 is LNHNV and CDR2 is YYDKDF (reference sequence). This CDR3 contains 13 residues. V was shortened by 2 bases and J by 14 bases, with 18 bases between the two germline ends. As DNA, the CDR3 is TGTGCCACCAGCAGAAATATCCCTCGGACACCGTTCTTT. Its protein is CATSRNIPRTPFF.

This chain links TRBV18 with TRBJ1-5; 7 bases are shared with TRBD1. V lost 2 bases, J lost 3 bases, and 10 bases stayed unmatched. CDR1 and CDR2 (germline): KGHSH, LQKENI. This CDR3 is built from 17 residues. The CDR3 DNA follows: TGTGCCAGCTCACCAGACCGAGGCACAGGGGTCAATCAGCCCCAGCATTTT. Translation: CASSPDRGTGVNQPQHF.

This clonotype was observed once. The gene calls are TRBV24-1 and TRBJ1-5; no reliable D call. CDR3 length: 13 amino acids. V was clipped by 9 bases and J by 2 bases, with 10 bases between them. Per the germline V gene, CDR1 is KGHDR and CDR2 is SFDVKD. The CDR3: CATARGGNQPQHF. Written as DNA, the CDR3 is TGTGCCACCGCCCGGGGAGGCAATCAGCCCCAGCATTTT.

J is TRBJ2-2 and V is TRBV7-6, with 10 bases matching TRBD1. This CDR3 has 16 amino acids. Trimming took 1 base from V and 4 from J; bases not matched to a gene: 3. Germline CDR1 SGHVS, CDR2 FNYEAQ. In DNA, the CDR3 is TGTGCCAGCAGCTTAGGGACAGGGGGACCCACCGGGGAGCTGTTTTTT. Protein sequence: CASSLGTGGPTGELFF.

This clonotype is categorized as large. The chain recombines TRBV12-3 or TRBV12-4 with TRBJ1-1; no firm D call. This CDR3 contains 13 residues. V lost 6 bases and J 11 bases, leaving 19 bases between the germline ends. CDR3: CASSFLQGGRAFF. The CDR3 bases are TGTGCCAGCAGCTTCCTACAAGGAGGGAGGGCTTTCTTT.

This chain joins TRBV6-2 or TRBV6-3 and TRBJ2-7, with 11 bases matching TRBD1. The germline V gene has CDR1 MNHEY and CDR2 SVGEGT. V gave up 7 bases and J gave up 2 bases; unmatched junction bases: 1. This CDR3 has 13 amino acids. This chain's CDR3 is CASTDRGPYEQYF. CDR3 DNA: TGTGCCAGCACGGACAGGGGGCCCTACGAGCAGTACTTC.

The J gene is TRBJ1-5, the V gene TRBV19, with 7 bases aligning to TRBD1. CDR3 length: 14 amino acids. Trimming removed 10 bases from V and 4 bases from J; junction bases left unmatched: 10. The germline gives CDR1 LNHDA, CDR2 SQIVND (reference sequence). The CDR3 region is CATSPGRGNQPQHF. The CDR3 region has the DNA TGTGCCACCTCCCCGGGCAGGGGGAATCAGCCCCAGCATTTT.

The chain carries TRBV6-4 and TRBJ2-3; 10 nucleotides match TRBD1. With V trimmed by 3 bases and J by 4 bases, 1 base remained unmatched. This CDR3 spans 14 amino acids. Germline loops: CDR1 MRHNA, CDR2 SNTAGT. The CDR3 DNA sequence: TGTGCCAGCAGTGAAGGACAGGGGGCAGATACGCAGTATTTT. Amino acids: CASSEGQGADTQYF.

The chain carries TRBV29-1 and TRBJ2-3; 13 bases are shared with TRBD2. The CDR3 runs 17 residues. The J segment lost 0 bases and the V segment lost 2 bases, leaving 5 bases of the junction unmatched. Germline CDR1 SQVTM, CDR2 ANQGSEA. The CDR3 region is CSVELSGLAGSTDTQYF. The DNA for the CDR3 is TGCAGCGTTGAACTATCGGGACTAGCGGGGAGCACAGATACGCAGTATTTT.

The chain links TRBV6-2 or TRBV6-3 to TRBJ2-6; 9 nucleotides match TRBD2. Unmatched junction bases numbered 17, after V lost 5 bases and J lost 3 bases. Germline V gene sequence: CDR1 MNHEY, CDR2 SVGEGT. The CDR3 is made up of 20 amino acids. The CDR3 region is CASSGTSGGRASSGANVLTF. The CDR3 nucleotides read TGTGCCAGCAGTGGCACGTCGGGCGGGAGGGCCTCGAGTGGGGCCAACGTCCTGACTTTC.

This chain connects TRBV6-1 to TRBJ1-2; no clear D gene. Germline CDR1 is MNHNS and CDR2 is SASEGT. There are 13 residues in the CDR3. Trimming cost V 1 base and J 3 bases, with 6 bases left between them. The DNA for the CDR3 is TGTGCCAGCAGTGAAGGCGGAGACTATGGCTACACCTTC. Protein: CASSEGGDYGYTF.

The chain uses TRBV7-9 and TRBJ2-7; TRBD2 is a possible D gene (6 bases). V lost 5 bases and J 1 base, leaving 12 bases between the germline ends. Looked up from germline, CDR1 is SEHNR and CDR2 is FQNEAQ (reference sequence). The length of the CDR3 is 14 residues. The CDR3 DNA follows: TGTGCCAGCAGCCTCCGGGAGAAGTCCTACGAGCAGTACTTC. As protein: CASSLREKSYEQYF.

The V call is TRBV27, the J call TRBJ2-1; 7 positions match TRBD1. Trimming cost V 5 bases and J 3 bases; bases outside gene matches: 7. CDR3 length equals 15 residues. Germline lookup yields CDR1 MNHEY and CDR2 SMNVEV (reference sequence). The CDR3 nucleotides read TGTGCCAGCAGTGAGTTAGGACAGGACTACAATGAGCAGTTCTTC. It is translated as CASSELGQDYNEQFF.

The sample holds one count of this clonotype. The chain is built from TRBV28 and TRBJ1-2; D may be TRBD1 (5 bases). V lost 7 bases to trimming and J lost 2 bases, with 14 bases between them. Germline V gene data show CDR1 as MDHEN and CDR2 as SYDVKM. The CDR3 loop spans 14 amino acids. CDR3: CASTPGLGNYGYTF. CDR3 coding DNA: TGTGCCAGCACCCCAGGGTTGGGGAACTATGGCTACACCTTC.

V usage is TRBV6-1 and J usage is TRBJ1-1; possibly TRBD1 for D (6 bases). The CDR3 runs to 13 residues. Trimming pared 7 bases from V and 4 bases from J, leaving 13 bases between. Germline CDR1 is MNHNS and CDR2 is SASEGT. CDR3 loop: CASTDLRGTEAFF. CDR3 sequence (DNA): TGTGCCAGCACTGACCTCAGGGGCACTGAAGCTTTCTTT.

CDR3 in DNA: TGTGCCAGCAGCTTAGCGGGACTAGCGGGAGGCCTATTACGTGAGCAGTTCTTC. Translating it yields CASSLAGLAGGLLREQFF. This sequence joins TRBV7-6 and TRBJ2-1; 15 bases fit TRBD2. After removal of 0 bases from V and 9 bases from J, the junction contained 9 bases not matched to a gene. There are 18 residues in the CDR3. CDR1 SGHVS and CDR2 FNYEAQ come from the germline V gene.

This chain uses TRBV20-1 with TRBJ2-4, with D perhaps matching TRBD2 (5 bases). This CDR3 is 13 amino acids long. The V end was cut by 2 bases, the J end by 9 bases, with 14 bases between. Germline CDR1 is DFQATT and CDR2 is SNEGSKA (reference sequence). The CDR3 loop reads CSARLAGERIQYF. The CDR3 DNA reads as TGCAGTGCTAGACTGGCGGGCGAGCGCATTCAGTACTTC.

J is TRBJ2-2 and V is TRBV27; D is possibly TRBD2 (5 bases). Germline-derived CDR1 and CDR2 are MNHEY and SMNVEV (reference sequence). Trimming took off 8 bases at V and 0 bases at J, with 10 bases between the two ends. The CDR3 has 14 residues. CDR3 in DNA: TGTGCCAGCCGGGGTAGTACGAACACCGGGGAGCTGTTTTTT. It encodes CASRGSTNTGELFF.

This clonotype was detected a few times. This chain joins TRBV20-1 and TRBJ2-4; TRBD2 matches 9 bases. Germline-derived CDR1 and CDR2 are DFQATT and SNEGSKA (reference sequence). V dropped 1 base and J dropped 0; count of bases not matched to a gene: 1. This CDR3 comprises 15 residues. As DNA, the CDR3 is TGCAGTGCTAGAGCTAGCGGGATAGCCAAAAACATTCAGTACTTC. This codes for CSARASGIAKNIQYF.

The rearrangement joins TRBV20-1 to TRBJ2-1, with 9 bases lining up with TRBD2. V lost 5 bases, J lost 4 bases, and 9 bases stayed unmatched. The CDR3 runs 15 residues. Germline V gene lookup returns CDR1 DFQATT and CDR2 SNEGSKA (reference sequence). The CDR3 here is CSASTTSGGYNEQFF. The DNA of the CDR3 is TGCAGTGCTTCAACGACTAGCGGAGGTTACAATGAGCAGTTCTTC.